This T cell receptor beta chain was identified during a study of blood T cell repertoires in COVID-19. For the study at large: The cDNA or gDNA used as material had been derived from T cells, B-cell-depleted T cells, or PBMCs.

Original data processing: Scientists estimated how many nucleated cells there were by amplifying reference gene primers. Clones were sequenced by immunoSEQ multiplex PCR, and TCRdb holds only the in-frame ones, with some missing. Clone size and the V and J calls come from that table; the DNA yielded D and trimming. The sample holds about 150,000 clones, 80% to 85% seen once. Participant age was about 18 to 89 years, and participants resided in fewer than 30 US areas. Contact with a PCR-confirmed or clinician-diagnosed COVID-19 case occurred within 2 weeks of entry. The CDR3 contains 12 residues. V was clipped by 2 bases and J by 8 bases, with 9 bases between them. Germline CDR1 is LNHDA and CDR2 is SQIVND (reference sequence).

The sequenced sample consisted of PBMCs or T cells enriched from blood (not recorded which). The rearrangement uses TRBV19 and TRBJ1-2, with D tentatively TRBD1 (5 bases). The source is a man between 70 and 80 years old who had been exposed to COVID-19. The CDR3 loop is CASSIQGGGYTF. In nucleotides, the CDR3 is TGTGCCAGTAGTATACAGGGAGGGGGCTACACCTTC.